The subject of this entry is one T cell receptor beta chain. Its antigen remains unidentified. Researchers prepared the TCRbeta library using unique molecular identifiers, the study reports. TCRdb reprocessed the PCR reads with MiXCR, giving one entry per CDR3 protein. The table lists 200,000 to 250,000 distinct CDR3 sequences, under 13% of them singletons. The sample comes from a study of T-cell reconstitution after alpha-beta-depleted transplantation in children. Regarding the study as a whole: The origin of high day-60 TCRbeta diversity in some patients lay in surviving recipient T cells and thymic progenitors. A year had passed since transplant, and T-cell counts and diversity by then came mostly from newly produced T cells. Roughly two months post-transplant, alpha-beta T cells reportedly originated from several hundred graft clones that had expanded.

Trimming shortened V by 5 bases and J by 0 bases, and 13 bases separated the two germline ends. Germline V gives CDR1 SGHVS, CDR2 FQNEAQ. The CDR3 extends over 16 amino acids. J is TRBJ2-2 and V is TRBV7-8; no definite D call. The sample in question was PBMCs, obtained before TCRalphabeta/CD19-depleted stem cell transplant. The clonotype comes from a child less than two years old with acute myeloid leukemia, due to receive a stem cell transplant. As DNA, the CDR3 is TGTGCCAGCAGCCCCCCGGTGTACCCGAACACCGGGGAGCTGTTTTTT. It translates to CASSPPVYPNTGELFF.